This TCR beta chain appears in the sequencing data of a study of T-cell reconstitution after alpha-beta-depleted transplantation in children. General study points: T-cell numbers and diversity, one year after transplant, stemmed largely from T cells that were newly produced. There were some patients whose high TCRbeta diversity at day 60 came from surviving recipient T cells and thymic progenitors. Several hundred expanded graft clones reportedly gave rise to the alpha-beta T cells present about two months after transplant.

Trimming removed 6 bases at V and 10 bases at J, with 16 bases between. This CDR3 comprises 13 residues. From germline, CDR1 is SEHNR and CDR2 FQNEAQ (reference sequence). Molecular barcoding with unique molecular identifiers was used for the TCRbeta library. TCRdb re-derived calls from the PCR reads in MiXCR, one entry per CDR3 protein. Found here are 450,000 to 550,000 distinct CDR3 sequences, approximately 10% of them singletons; the top ten hold 12% to 15%. Comment on this clonotype: What it binds is not known.

The source was PBMCs, mostly from graft donor cells, collected 180 days after TCRalphabeta/CD19-depleted stem cell transplant. The chain couples TRBV7-9 to TRBJ2-1, with no clear D. This receptor was obtained from a female patient aged 2 to 10 who had a stem cell transplant for aplastic anemia, so the T cells may come from the graft donor. CDR3 sequence: CASSHPGLQEQFF. The CDR3 bases are TGTGCCAGCAGTCACCCGGGCCTCCAAGAGCAGTTCTTC.